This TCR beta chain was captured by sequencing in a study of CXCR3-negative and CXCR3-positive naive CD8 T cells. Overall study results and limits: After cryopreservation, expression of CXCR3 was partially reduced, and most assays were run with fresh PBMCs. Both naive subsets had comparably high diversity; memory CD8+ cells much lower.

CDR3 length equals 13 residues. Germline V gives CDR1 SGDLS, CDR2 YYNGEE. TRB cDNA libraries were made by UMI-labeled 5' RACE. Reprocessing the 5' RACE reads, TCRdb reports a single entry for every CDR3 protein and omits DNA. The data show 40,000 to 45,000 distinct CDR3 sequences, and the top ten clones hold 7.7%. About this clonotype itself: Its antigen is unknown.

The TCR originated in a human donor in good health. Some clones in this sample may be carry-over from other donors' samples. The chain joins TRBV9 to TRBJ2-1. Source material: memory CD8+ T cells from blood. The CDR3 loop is CASSVETWGEQFF.